This T cell receptor beta chain appears in the sequencing data of a study of T cell repertoires in cytomegalovirus infection. Study background: Public TCR beta signatures indicated both CMV infection and matching HLA type.

CDR1 is LNHDA, CDR2 SQIVND, per germline (reference sequence). V lost 2 bases to trimming and J lost 3 bases, with 13 bases between them. There are 15 residues in the CDR3. MiXCR, run by TCRdb on the reads, gives a single entry per CDR3 protein. Of about 130,000 distinct CDR3 sequences listed, 7% to 9.5% are singletons. This clonotype was seen a handful of times. The target antigen is unknown. Study findings and constraints: HLA-C-restricted TCR beta clonotypes specific for CMV led the ex vivo response. Cumulative public TCR beta family frequency identified CMV carriers with the relevant HLA.

Material: PBMCs. The sequence came from a human donor in good health (CMV status not recorded). Some clones in this sample may be carry-over from other donors' samples. The rearrangement links TRBV19 to TRBJ1-2, with a weak D call TRBD1 (6 bases). The CDR3 nucleotides are TGTGCCAGTAGTATACGCAGGGGTTCGGACTATGGCTACACCTTC. This translates into CASSIRRGSDYGYTF.